These 18 T cell receptor beta chains were all obtained from the same sample, sequenced in a study of response to subunit inactivated influenza vaccine. TCRdb re-analysed the RT-PCR reads in MiXCR, keeping a single row per CDR3 protein. The sample has roughly 160,000 distinct CDR3 sequences, around 10% seen once. Sequenced here: CD8+ T cells sorted from PBMCs, sampled less than 30 months after vaccination. The receptor source for this set is a man between 50 and 75 years old who received an inactivated influenza vaccine.

The V and J genes are TRBV29-1 and TRBJ2-7; D remains unclear. Germline V gives CDR1 SQVTM, CDR2 ANQGSEA. With 6 bases removed from V and 1 base from J, the gap between germline ends came to 10 bases. The CDR3 runs to 12 residues. CDR3 protein: CSVEISSYEQYF. As DNA, the CDR3 is TGCAGCGTCGAAATCAGTTCCTACGAGCAGTACTTC.

This clonotype showed up just a few times. The chain has TRBV15 and TRBJ2-4; TRBD1 or TRBD2 may be the D gene (6 bases each). V was pared by 3 bases and J by 1 base, with 13 bases between. The CDR3 extends over 16 amino acids. Germline V gene data show CDR1 as LNHNV and CDR2 as YYDKDF (reference sequence). CDR3 DNA: TGTGCCACCAGCAGTCTCCGGGGGCCGGCCAAAAACATTCAGTACTTC. Translation: CATSSLRGPAKNIQYF. The full variable domain, its missing parts supplied by reference TRBV15 and TRBJ2-4, is DAMVIQNPRYQVTQFGKPVTLSCSQTLNHNVMYWYQQKSSQAPKLLFHYYDKDFNNEADTPDNFQSRRPNTSFCFLDIRSPGLGDTAMYLCATSSLRGPAKNIQYFGAGTRLSVL.

This clonotype was found a few times. The V and J genes are TRBV5-1 and TRBJ2-1, with 8 bases that match TRBD2. Trimming at V came to 5 bases and at J to 2 bases, leaving 3 bases not matched to a gene. CDR1 and CDR2 from the germline V gene are SGHRS and YFSETQ. There are 14 residues in the CDR3. The CDR3: CASRTGRAYNEQFF. CDR3 coding DNA: TGCGCCAGCAGAACCGGGAGGGCCTACAATGAGCAGTTCTTC.

This clonotype was counted between two and nine times. The CDR3, as DNA: TGTGCCAGCAGCTTGGGGGTTTCCCGGTGGAATTCACCCCTCCACTTT. Its translation: CASSLGVSRWNSPLHF. This sequence joins TRBV7-8 and TRBJ1-6, with a weak D call TRBD1 (5 bases). V was clipped by 3 bases and J by 7 bases, with 16 bases between them. CDR1 is SGHVS and CDR2 is FQNEAQ in the germline V gene. The CDR3 has 16 amino acids.

This rearrangement joins TRBV4-1 to TRBJ1-5, with D perhaps TRBD1 (6 bases). Germline-derived CDR1 and CDR2 are MGHRA and YSYEKL. There are 15 residues in the CDR3. V lost 2 bases and J 6 bases, leaving 14 bases between the germline ends. The CDR3 sequence is CASSQIGGLGQPQHF. The CDR3 DNA reads TGCGCCAGCAGCCAAATTGGGGGGCTCGGTCAGCCCCAGCATTTT.

The rearrangement uses TRBV11-2 and TRBJ2-7; 8 bases match TRBD2. The CDR3 loop spans 14 amino acids. Germline CDR1 is SGHAT and CDR2 is FQNNGV. V trimming: 6 bases; J trimming: 1 base; junction bases outside the gene matches: 5. The CDR3 sequence is CASRVLAGSYEQYF. The CDR3, as DNA: TGTGCCAGCAGGGTGCTAGCGGGTTCCTACGAGCAGTACTTC.

With respect to this clonotype: The germline gene is not matched at one end of the junction; a read error may be the cause. The chain employs TRBV7-7 and TRBJ2-7, with 13 positions matching TRBD2. The CDR3 contains 18 residues. Germline lookup yields CDR1 SSHAT and CDR2 FNYEAQ (reference sequence). The CDR3 nucleotides read TGTGCTAGCAGCCCAGAAGGCGGGACTAGCGGGGACTCCTACGAGCAGTACTTC. It codes for CASSPEGGTSGDSYEQYF.

This clonotype showed up just a few times. The V call is TRBV3-1, the J call TRBJ2-5, with 8 bases fitting TRBD1. Trimming cost V 2 bases and J 2 bases; bases outside gene matches: 1. The length of the CDR3 is 14 residues. Looked up from germline, CDR1 is LGHDT and CDR2 is YNNKEL (reference sequence). DNA for the CDR3: TGTGCCAGCAGCCAATGGGACAGGCAAGAGACCCAGTACTTC. Its protein is CASSQWDRQETQYF.

This clonotype has just a few counts. The CDR3 sequence is CASSSGLLSTDTQYF. CDR3 in DNA: TGTGCCAGCAGCTCCGGACTACTTAGCACAGATACGCAGTATTTT. The chain uses TRBV13 and TRBJ2-3; possible D gene TRBD2, 6 bases. The germline gives CDR1 PRHDT, CDR2 FYEKMQ (reference sequence). Trimming removed 4 bases at V and 0 bases at J, with 11 bases between. The CDR3 consists of 15 residues.

The chain recombines TRBV20-1 with TRBJ2-7, with D maybe TRBD2 (6 bases). There are 15 residues in the CDR3. Trimming stripped 1 base from V and 3 bases from J, with 16 bases between. CDR1 is DFQATT, CDR2 SNEGSKA, per germline (reference sequence). The CDR3: CSARAVGRVGYEQYF. In nucleotides, the CDR3 is TGCAGTGCTAGAGCCGTCGGGAGAGTTGGCTACGAGCAGTACTTC.

This clonotype was picked up many times. The J gene is TRBJ2-7, the V gene TRBV9, with unresolved D. V was cut by 4 bases and J by 0 bases, with 11 bases left in between. The length of the CDR3 is 14 residues. In germline, CDR1 is SGDLS, CDR2 YYNGEE. The CDR3 protein is CASSPTGSSYEQYF. The CDR3 DNA sequence: TGTGCCAGCAGCCCGACGGGCAGCTCCTACGAGCAGTACTTC.

The genes are TRBV15 and TRBJ2-5; TRBD2 is a possible D gene (5 bases). Trimming shortened V by 4 bases and J by 1 base, and 13 bases separated the two germline ends. CDR3 size: 15 residues. Looked up from germline, CDR1 is LNHNV and CDR2 is YYDKDF (reference sequence). The CDR3 nucleotides read TGTGCCACCAGCATTCTAGCCGAGGTCCAAGAGACCCAGTACTTC. Amino acids: CATSILAEVQETQYF.

This clonotype was seen many times. The chain uses TRBV29-1 and TRBJ2-1; unclear D gene. V shed 2 bases and J shed 9 bases, with 8 bases lying between them. This CDR3 has 11 residues. The germline V gene has CDR1 SQVTM and CDR2 ANQGSEA. Here the CDR3 DNA reads TGCAGCGTTGAATTTCGGGTTGAGCAGTTCTTC. This sequence encodes CSVEFRVEQFF.

This clonotype was recorded at least ten times. J is TRBJ1-2 and V is TRBV6-1, with D possibly being TRBD1 (6 bases). This CDR3 comprises 13 residues. The ends were cut back, 5 bases at V and 2 bases at J, with 9 bases in the middle. Germline V lookup: CDR1 MNHNS, CDR2 SASEGT. The CDR3 DNA follows: TGTGCCAGCAGTACGACAGGCAACTATGGCTACACCTTC. As protein: CASSTTGNYGYTF.

The table lists this clonotype with many counts. The V gene is TRBV10-2, the J gene TRBJ2-5; 8 bases are shared with TRBD2. The CDR3 spans 14 residues. The ends lost 4 bases at V and 3 bases at J; junction bases unmatched: 4. CDR1 and CDR2 from the germline V gene are WSHSY and SAAADI. The CDR3 loop reads CASSAGGVKETQYF. DNA of the CDR3: TGCGCCAGCAGTGCGGGGGGGGTTAAAGAGACCCAGTACTTC.

Written as DNA, the CDR3 is TGTGCCACCAGTGATTGGACGGATCAAGAGACCCAGTACTTC. Translating it yields CATSDWTDQETQYF. This chain connects TRBV24-1 to TRBJ2-5; D unresolved. In germline, CDR1 is KGHDR, CDR2 SFDVKD. This CDR3 region has 14 residues. With 2 bases removed from V and 2 bases from J, the gap between germline ends came to 8 bases.

This clonotype showed up just a few times. This sequence joins TRBV27 and TRBJ2-7; D possibly corresponds to TRBD1 (5 bases). The CDR3 is 14 amino acids. Trimming removed 2 bases at V and 3 bases at J, with 11 bases between. Per germline, CDR1 MNHEY and CDR2 SMNVEV (reference sequence). CDR3 sequence (DNA): TGTGCCAGCAGTTTACAGGGTAGTATCTACGAGCAGTACTTC. Amino acid sequence: CASSLQGSIYEQYF.

The V gene is TRBV4-3, the J gene TRBJ2-1, with 8 bases fitting TRBD2. This CDR3 is built from 17 residues. V shed 0 bases, J shed 1 base, and the junction held 5 bases outside the gene matches. Germline CDR1 is LGHNA and CDR2 is YSLEER. In DNA form, the CDR3 reads TGCGCCAGCAGCCAAGAAGGCGGGAGGCATTCCTACAATGAGCAGTTCTTC. As protein: CASSQEGGRHSYNEQFF.